The 2 T cell receptor beta chains in this list originate from one sample, sequenced in a study of Ad26.COV2.S vaccination and SARS-CoV-2 variants. The method was immunoSEQ multiplex PCR; TCRdb's version includes in-frame clones alone and lacks a portion of them. The table records 300,000 to 400,000 clones, around 84% of them present only once. Treatment indicated: some 20 received Ad26.COV2.S at low or high dose, single or two shots; about 5 received placebo; per-sample allocation not given. Sampling occurred on day 63 after the first vaccine or placebo injection. The material was peripheral blood, obtained in a trial of Ad26.COV2.S vaccine versus placebo. The receptors shown here come from a person aged 18-65 years who received the Ad26.COV2.S COVID-19 vaccine or a placebo.

This clone was observed a single time. CDR3 residues: CASSHEETQYF. The CDR3, as DNA: TGTGCCAGCAGCCACGAGGAGACCCAGTACTTC. The chain recombines TRBV13 with TRBJ2-5; no clear D. The CDR3 is 11 amino acids. The germline V and J ends were trimmed by 5 bases and 5 bases, with 6 bases remaining between them. The germline V gene encodes CDR1 PRHDT and CDR2 FYEKMQ (reference sequence).

This chain connects TRBV14 to TRBJ1-2; D uncertain. The CDR3 is 13 amino acids. CDR1 is SGHDN, CDR2 FVKESK, per germline. The V end was cut by 4 bases, the J end by 4 bases, with 10 bases between. The chain's CDR3 is CASSPGGFYGYTF. The CDR3 DNA reads TGTGCCAGCAGCCCCGGAGGGTTCTATGGCTACACCTTC. Full variable domain (missing parts from reference TRBV14 and TRBJ1-2): EAGVTQFPSHSVIEKGQTVTLRCDPISGHDNLYWYRRVMGKEIKFLLHFVKESKQDESGMPNNRFLAERTGGTYSTLKVQPAELEDSGVYFCASSPGGFYGYTFGSGTRLTVV.